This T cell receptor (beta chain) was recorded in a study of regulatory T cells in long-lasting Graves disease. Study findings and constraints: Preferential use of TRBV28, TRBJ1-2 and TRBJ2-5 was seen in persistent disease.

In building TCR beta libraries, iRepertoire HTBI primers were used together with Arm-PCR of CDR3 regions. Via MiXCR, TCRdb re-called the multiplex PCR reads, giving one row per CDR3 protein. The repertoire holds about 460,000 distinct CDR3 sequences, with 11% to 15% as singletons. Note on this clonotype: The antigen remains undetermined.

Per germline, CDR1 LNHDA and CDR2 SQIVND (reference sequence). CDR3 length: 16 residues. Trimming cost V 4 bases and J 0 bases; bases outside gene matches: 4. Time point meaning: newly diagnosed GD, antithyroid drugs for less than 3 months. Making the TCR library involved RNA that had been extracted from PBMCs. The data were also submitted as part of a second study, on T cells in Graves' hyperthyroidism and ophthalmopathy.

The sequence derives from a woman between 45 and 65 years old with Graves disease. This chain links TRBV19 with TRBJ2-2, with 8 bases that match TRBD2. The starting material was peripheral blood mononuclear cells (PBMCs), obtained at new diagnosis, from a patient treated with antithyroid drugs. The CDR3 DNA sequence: TGTGCCAGTAGTAGACTAGCGACCCCGAACACCGGGGAGCTGTTTTTT. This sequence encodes CASSRLATPNTGELFF.